This T cell receptor beta chain comes out of a study of CXCR3-negative and CXCR3-positive naive CD8 T cells (dated by TCRdb to between 2018 and 2020). Some background on the complete study: In total, around 140 million TRB reads were obtained, or roughly 1.5 +/- 0.3 million reads per library. For the TRBV-TRBJ cluster analysis, the naive subsets came from a handful of donors, while the memory cells came from 3 donors. Data from 11 donors, pooled across two independent experiments, went into the diversity and physicochemical repertoire analyses.

A note on this clonotype: The specificity of this receptor is unknown.

The run used a NextSeq 550. The Human TCR Profiling Kit (MiLaboratory) was used to prepare UMI-labeled 5' RACE TRB cDNA libraries. The full amount of extracted RNA was used for cDNA synthesis, and the full amount of resulting cDNA was used for PCR amplification. Libraries were prepared in parallel with an identical number of PCR cycles. The paper's data handling went like this. MIGEC and MiXCR extracted about 50,000 +/- 10,000 unique UMI-labeled TRB cDNA molecules per library, requiring at least two reads per UMI. On average, each library contained approximately 40,000 +/- 10,000 functional in-frame TRB CDR3 nucleotide clonotypes without stop codons. After downsampling to 5000 UMI-labeled TRB molecules per sample, diversity metrics, including normalized Shannon-Wiener and Chao1, were computed in VDJtools. Clonotype-size-weighted physicochemical properties of the central five CDR3 residues (interaction energy, strength, volume and Kidera factor 4) were computed in VDJtools. One entry per CDR3 protein sequence results from the TCRdb reprocessing of the reads, with DNA left out. The V and J calls and clone size are TCRdb's, not the authors'. The sample table includes about 110,000 distinct CDR3 sequences. The ten largest clones represent roughly 0.38% of the sample.

CDR1 and CDR2 are read off the germline V gene as ENHRY and SYGVKD. Its CDR3 holds 15 amino acids, cysteine through phenylalanine. The DNA sequence is not available. Each CD8+ T cell subset was flow-sorted in triplicate, and 300,000 to 350,000 cells per subset were placed directly into RLT lysis buffer. Naive CD8+ T cells were defined stringently as CD45RO-CCR7+CD27+CD95- to exclude memory contaminants. Peripheral blood mononuclear cells were isolated from buffy coats by standard density gradient centrifugation. A FACSAria III was used to flow-sort naive CD8+ T cells into CXCR3-negative and CXCR3-positive populations. Total RNA was extracted from sorted cells with an RNeasy Mini Kit. Overall study results and their limits: Because surface CD5, which has been linked to self-reactivity in mice, was comparable between naive subsets, TCR interaction strength was also inferred from TRB CDR3 physicochemical properties. Freshly isolated PBMCs were used for most assays because CXCR3 expression went down partially after cryopreservation. Comparably high repertoire diversity was found in both naive subsets, whereas much lower repertoire diversity was found in memory CD8+ T cells. TRB CDR3s from CXCR3-positive naive cells showed higher hydrophobicity (lower Kidera factor 4), lower energy, and higher strength and volume indices than CXCR3-negative naive cells. Naive CXCR3-negative and CXCR3-positive cells from the same donor showed similar TRBV-TRBJ usage, whereas memory cells showed distinct patterns.

The V and J genes are TRBV10-3 and TRBJ1-2; TCRdb reports TRBD1, a call that lacks DNA to check it against. Sequencing was done on a sample of naive CXCR3+ CD8+ T cells from blood. The label giving this sample's cell subset or site can be read as: CD45RO-CCR7+CD27+CD95- naive CD8+ T cells expressing CXCR3 (TNR3+). This TCR came from a human donor in good health. Some clones in this sample may be carry-over from other donors' samples. The CDR3 in this case is CAITPVEQDENGYTF.